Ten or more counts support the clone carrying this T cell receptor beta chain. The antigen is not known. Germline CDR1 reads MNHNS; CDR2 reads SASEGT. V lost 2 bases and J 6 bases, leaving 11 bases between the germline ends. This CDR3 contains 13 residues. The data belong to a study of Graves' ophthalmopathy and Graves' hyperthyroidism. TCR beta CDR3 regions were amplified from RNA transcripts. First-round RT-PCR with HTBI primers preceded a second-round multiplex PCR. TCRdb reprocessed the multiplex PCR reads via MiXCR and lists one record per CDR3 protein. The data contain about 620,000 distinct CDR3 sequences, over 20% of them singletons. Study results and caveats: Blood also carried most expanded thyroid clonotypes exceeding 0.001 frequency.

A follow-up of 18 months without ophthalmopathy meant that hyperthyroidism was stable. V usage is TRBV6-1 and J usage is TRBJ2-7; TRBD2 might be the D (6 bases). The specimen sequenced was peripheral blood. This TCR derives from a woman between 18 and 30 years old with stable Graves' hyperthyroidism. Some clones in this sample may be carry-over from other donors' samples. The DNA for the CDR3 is TGTGCCAGCAGTGAACGGGGGAGCGGCGAGCAGTACTTC. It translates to CASSERGSGEQYF.